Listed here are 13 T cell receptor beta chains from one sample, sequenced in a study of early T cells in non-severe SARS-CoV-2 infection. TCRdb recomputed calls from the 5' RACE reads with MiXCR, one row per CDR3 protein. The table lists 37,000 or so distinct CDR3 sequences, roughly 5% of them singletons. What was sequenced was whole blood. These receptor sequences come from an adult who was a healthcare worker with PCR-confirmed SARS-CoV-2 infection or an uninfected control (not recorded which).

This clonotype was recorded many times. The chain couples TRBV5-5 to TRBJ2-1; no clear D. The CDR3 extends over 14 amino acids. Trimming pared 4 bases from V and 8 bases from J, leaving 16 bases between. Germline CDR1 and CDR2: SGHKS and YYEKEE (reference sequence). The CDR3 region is CASSPTPRRDEQFF. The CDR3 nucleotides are TGTGCCAGCAGCCCCACCCCCCGTAGAGATGAGCAGTTCTTC.

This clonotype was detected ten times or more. This CDR3 is CSATTSGRATDTQYF. The CDR3 DNA sequence: TGCAGTGCCACCACTAGCGGGAGGGCCACAGATACGCAGTATTTT. The chain combines TRBV20-1 with TRBJ2-3; 13 positions match TRBD2. The V segment lost 6 bases and the J segment 2 bases; nucleotides outside the gene matches: 5. Per germline, CDR1 DFQATT and CDR2 SNEGSKA (reference sequence). CDR3 size: 15 residues.

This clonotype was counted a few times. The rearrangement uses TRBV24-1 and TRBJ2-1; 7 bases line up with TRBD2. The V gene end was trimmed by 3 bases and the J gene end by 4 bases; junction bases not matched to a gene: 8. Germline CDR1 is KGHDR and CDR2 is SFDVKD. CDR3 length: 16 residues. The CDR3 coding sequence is TGTGCCACCAGTGATCCGCTAGCGGAGCTATACAATGAGCAGTTCTTC. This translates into CATSDPLAELYNEQFF.

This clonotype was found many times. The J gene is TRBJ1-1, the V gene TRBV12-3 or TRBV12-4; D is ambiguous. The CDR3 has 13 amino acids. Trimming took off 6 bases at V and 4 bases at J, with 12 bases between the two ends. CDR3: CASSQMAATEAFF. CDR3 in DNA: TGTGCCAGCAGCCAAATGGCGGCCACTGAAGCTTTCTTT.

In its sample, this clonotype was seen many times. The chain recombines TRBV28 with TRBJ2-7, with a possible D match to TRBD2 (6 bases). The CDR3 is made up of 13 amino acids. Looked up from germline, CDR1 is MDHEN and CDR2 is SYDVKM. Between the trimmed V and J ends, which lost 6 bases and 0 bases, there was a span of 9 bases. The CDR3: CASRGRSSYEQYF. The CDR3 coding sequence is TGTGCCAGCAGGGGGAGGAGCTCCTACGAGCAGTACTTC.

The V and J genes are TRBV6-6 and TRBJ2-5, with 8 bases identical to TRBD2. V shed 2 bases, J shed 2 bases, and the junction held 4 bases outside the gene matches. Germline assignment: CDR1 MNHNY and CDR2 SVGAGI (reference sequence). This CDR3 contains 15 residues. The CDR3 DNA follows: TGTGCCAGCAGTTACGGAGGACTAGCTCAAGAGACCCAGTACTTC. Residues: CASSYGGLAQETQYF.

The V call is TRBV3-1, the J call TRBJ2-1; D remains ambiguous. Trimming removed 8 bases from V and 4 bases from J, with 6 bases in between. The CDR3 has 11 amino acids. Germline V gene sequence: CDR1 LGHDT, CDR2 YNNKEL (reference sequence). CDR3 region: CASRGYNEQFF. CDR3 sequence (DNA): TGTGCCAGCCGAGGTTACAATGAGCAGTTCTTC.

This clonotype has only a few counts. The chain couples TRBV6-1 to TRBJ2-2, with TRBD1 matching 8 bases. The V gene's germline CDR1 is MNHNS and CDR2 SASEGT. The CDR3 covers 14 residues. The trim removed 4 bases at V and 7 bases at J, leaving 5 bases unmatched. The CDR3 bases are TGTGCCAGCAGTGGAGGGACAGGCGGCGGGGAGCTGTTTTTT. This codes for CASSGGTGGGELFF.

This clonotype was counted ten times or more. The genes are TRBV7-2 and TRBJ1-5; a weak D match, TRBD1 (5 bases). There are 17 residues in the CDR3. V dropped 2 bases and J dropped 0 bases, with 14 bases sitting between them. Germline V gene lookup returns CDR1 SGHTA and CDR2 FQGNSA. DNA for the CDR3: TGTGCCAGCAGCTTAAACCAACCAGGGAATAGCAATCAGCCCCAGCATTTT. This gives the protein CASSLNQPGNSNQPQHF.

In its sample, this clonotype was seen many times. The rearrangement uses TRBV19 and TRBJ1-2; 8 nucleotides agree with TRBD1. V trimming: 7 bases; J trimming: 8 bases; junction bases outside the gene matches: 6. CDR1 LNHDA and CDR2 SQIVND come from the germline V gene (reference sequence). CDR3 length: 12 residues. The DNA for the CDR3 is TGTGCCAGTAAGGACAGGGTGAGCGGCTACACCTTC. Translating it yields CASKDRVSGYTF.

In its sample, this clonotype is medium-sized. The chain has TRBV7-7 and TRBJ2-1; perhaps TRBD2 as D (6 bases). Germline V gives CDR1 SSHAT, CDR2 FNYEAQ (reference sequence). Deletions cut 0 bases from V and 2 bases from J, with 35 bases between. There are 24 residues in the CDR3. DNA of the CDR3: TGTGCCAGCAGCTTAGCTGACACTCTCCGGGACTCCCGTACCGGGGAAGAGACCTACAATGAGCAGTTCTTC. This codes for CASSLADTLRDSRTGEETYNEQFF. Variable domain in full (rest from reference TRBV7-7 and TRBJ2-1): GAGVSQSPRYKVTKRGQDVTLRCDPISSHATLYWYQQALGQGPEFLTYFNYEAQPDKSGLPSDRFSAERPEGSISTLTIQRTEQRDSAMYRCASSLADTLRDSRTGEETYNEQFFGPGTRLTVL.

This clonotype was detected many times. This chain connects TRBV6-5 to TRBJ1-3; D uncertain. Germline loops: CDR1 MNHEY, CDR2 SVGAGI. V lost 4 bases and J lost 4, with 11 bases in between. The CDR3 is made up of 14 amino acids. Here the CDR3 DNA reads TGTGCCAGCAGTTTGTCACTAGCGGGAAACACCATATATTTT. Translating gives CASSLSLAGNTIYF.

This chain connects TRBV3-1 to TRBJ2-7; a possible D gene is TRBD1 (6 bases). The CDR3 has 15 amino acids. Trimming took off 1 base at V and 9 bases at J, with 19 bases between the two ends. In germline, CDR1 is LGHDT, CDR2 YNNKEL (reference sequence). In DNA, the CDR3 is TGTGCCAGCAGCCAAGGGACAGACAGAGCCTCGGCGCAGTACTTC. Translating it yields CASSQGTDRASAQYF.